This TCR beta chain derives from a study of blood T cell repertoires in COVID-19. Study at large: Samples taken during acute and convalescent COVID-19 were collected in the United States, Italy and Spain. T cells, B-cell-depleted T cells, or PBMCs supplied cDNA or gDNA.

Trimming removed 6 bases at V and 2 bases at J, with 10 bases between. The CDR3 extends over 13 amino acids. Per the original methods: Amplified reference gene primers provided the basis for estimating nucleated cell counts. Profiling relied on immunoSEQ multiplex PCR, and the TCRdb table lists in-frame clones only, not all of them. From that table come the V and J calls and clone size; the DNA was used to work out D and trimming. The sample yields 70,000 to 95,000 clones, 92% seen once. The sample comprised peripheral blood. This receptor was taken from a woman aged 55-69 years with active COVID-19. V and J are TRBV12-3 or TRBV12-4 and TRBJ2-5, with D possibly TRBD2 on 5 matching bases. The CDR3 DNA reads TGTGCCAGCAGAGAGGACTCACAAGAGACCCAGTACTTC. Amino acid sequence: CASREDSQETQYF.